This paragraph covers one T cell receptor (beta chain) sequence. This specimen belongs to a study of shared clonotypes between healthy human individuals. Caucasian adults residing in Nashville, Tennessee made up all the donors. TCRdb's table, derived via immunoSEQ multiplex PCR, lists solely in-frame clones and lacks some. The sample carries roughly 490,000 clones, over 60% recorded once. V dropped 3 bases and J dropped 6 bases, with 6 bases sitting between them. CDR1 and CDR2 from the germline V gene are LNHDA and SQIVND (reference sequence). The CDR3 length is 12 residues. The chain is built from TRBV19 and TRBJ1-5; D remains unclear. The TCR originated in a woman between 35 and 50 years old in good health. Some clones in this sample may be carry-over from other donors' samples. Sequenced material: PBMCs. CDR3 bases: TGTGCCAGTAGTATCCCCTCTCAGCCCCAGCATTTT. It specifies CASSIPSQPQHF. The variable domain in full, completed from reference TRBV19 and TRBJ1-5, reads DGGITQSPKYLFRKEGQNVTLSCEQNLNHDAMYWYRQDPGQGLRLIYYSQIVNDFQKGDIAEGYSVSREKKESFPLTVTSAQKNPTAFYLCASSIPSQPQHFGDGTRLSIL.